The clone carrying this T cell receptor (beta chain) was observed many times. TCRdb redid the calling of the RT-PCR reads with MiXCR, one entry per CDR3 protein. The sample lists fewer than 800,000 distinct CDR3 sequences, approximately 15% seen once, with 3.6% in the top ten. Germline V CDR1 and CDR2: SEHNR, FQNEAQ (reference sequence). With 0 bases removed from V and 2 bases from J, the gap between germline ends came to 7 bases. This CDR3 is 14 amino acids long. The clonotype originates from a female donor in good health, serving as a healthy control. The chain is built from TRBV7-9 and TRBJ1-2; the D is unclear. Sequencing used memory CD4+ T cells from blood. The CDR3 region is CASSLAGKNYGYTF. CDR3 DNA: TGTGCCAGCAGCTTAGCAGGGAAGAACTATGGCTACACCTTC. The full variable domain, rest sourced from reference TRBV7-9 and TRBJ1-2, is DTGVSQNPRHKITKRGQNVTFRCDPISEHNRLYWYRQTLGQGPEFLTYFQNEAQLEKSRLLSDRFSAERPKGSFSTLEIQRTEQGDSAMYLCASSLAGKNYGYTFGSGTRLTVV.